What follows is one T cell receptor (beta chain) and its context. This sample is part of a study of blood T cell repertoires in COVID-19. Study in general: Spain, Italy and the United States supplied samples that represented acute and convalescent COVID-19. Sources were T cells, B-cell-depleted T cells, or PBMCs; the material itself was cDNA or gDNA.

Original processing notes: Counts of nucleated cells, estimated from reference gene primer amplification, were obtained. Some clones are missing from TCRdb's copy, which holds only in-frame ones; the method was immunoSEQ multiplex PCR. That table gives V, J and clone size, and the DNA gave D and trimming. The data contain under 300,000 clones, around 81% of them singletons. Trimming left V 2 bases short and J 1 base short, with 15 bases between. There are 16 residues in the CDR3. Germline CDR1 reads MGHRA; CDR2 reads YSYEKL. This chain links TRBV4-1 with TRBJ2-7, with TRBD1 as a possible D gene (6 bases). Sequencing was performed on peripheral blood. This receptor was taken from a man under 40 who had recovered from COVID-19. The CDR3 region has the DNA TGCGCCAGCAGCCAACCCAGGGGACGTTCATCCTACGAGCAGTACTTC. Translating gives CASSQPRGRSSYEQYF.